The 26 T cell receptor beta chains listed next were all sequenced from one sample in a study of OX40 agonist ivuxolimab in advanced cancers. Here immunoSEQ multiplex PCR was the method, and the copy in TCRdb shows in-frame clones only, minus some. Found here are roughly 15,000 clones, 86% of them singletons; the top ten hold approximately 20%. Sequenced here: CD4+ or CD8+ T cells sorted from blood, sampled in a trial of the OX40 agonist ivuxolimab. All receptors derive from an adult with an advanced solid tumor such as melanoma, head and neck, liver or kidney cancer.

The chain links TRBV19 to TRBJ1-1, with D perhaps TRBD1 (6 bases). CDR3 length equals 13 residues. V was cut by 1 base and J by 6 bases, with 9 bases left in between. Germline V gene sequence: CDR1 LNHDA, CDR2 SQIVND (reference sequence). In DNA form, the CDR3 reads TGTGCCAGTAGTATAGTAGGGGGGGCTGAAGCTTTCTTT. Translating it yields CASSIVGGAEAFF.

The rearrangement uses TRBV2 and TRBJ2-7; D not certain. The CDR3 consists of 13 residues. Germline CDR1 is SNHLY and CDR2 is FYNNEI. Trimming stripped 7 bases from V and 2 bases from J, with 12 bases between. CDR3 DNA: TGTGCCAGCACTGGAGACACGGCCTACGAGCAGTACTTC. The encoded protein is CASTGDTAYEQYF.

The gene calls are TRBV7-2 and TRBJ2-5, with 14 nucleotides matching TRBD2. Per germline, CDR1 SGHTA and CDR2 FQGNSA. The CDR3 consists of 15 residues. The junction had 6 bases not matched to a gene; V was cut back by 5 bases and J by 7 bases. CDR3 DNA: TGTGCCAGCAGCCCAAGACTAGCGGGAGGGGGGACCCAGTACTTC. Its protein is CASSPRLAGGGTQYF.

CDR3 sequence (DNA): TGTGCCAGCAGCCGAGGGCCCCAGGCTCGGTCCCAAGAGACCCAGTACTTC. It is translated as CASSRGPQARSQETQYF. The V and J genes are TRBV5-6 and TRBJ2-5; TRBD2 is a possible D gene (5 bases). V gave up 4 bases and J gave up 1 base, with 20 bases separating them. The V gene's germline CDR1 is SGHDT and CDR2 YYEEEE. This CDR3 has 17 residues.

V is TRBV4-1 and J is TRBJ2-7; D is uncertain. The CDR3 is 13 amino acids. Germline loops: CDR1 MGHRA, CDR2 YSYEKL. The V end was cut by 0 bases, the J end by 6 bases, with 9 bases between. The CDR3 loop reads CASSQDLGREQYF. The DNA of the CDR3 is TGCGCCAGCAGCCAAGATTTGGGTCGCGAGCAGTACTTC.

In DNA form, the CDR3 reads TGTGCCAGCAGGATAATAGCGGGAGGGTCAGATACGCAGTATTTT. Protein: CASRIIAGGSDTQYF. This sequence joins TRBV6-1 and TRBJ2-3; TRBD2 agrees at 11 bases. This CDR3 region has 15 residues. CDR1 MNHNS and CDR2 SASEGT come from the germline V gene. The trim removed 6 bases at V and 4 bases at J, leaving 6 bases unmatched.

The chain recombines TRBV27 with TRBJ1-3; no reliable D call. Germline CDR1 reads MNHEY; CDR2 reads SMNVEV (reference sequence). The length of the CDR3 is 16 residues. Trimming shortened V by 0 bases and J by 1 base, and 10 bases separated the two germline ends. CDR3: CASSLSGSNSGNTIYF. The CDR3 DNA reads TGTGCCAGCAGTTTATCTGGCTCAAATTCTGGAAACACCATATATTTT.

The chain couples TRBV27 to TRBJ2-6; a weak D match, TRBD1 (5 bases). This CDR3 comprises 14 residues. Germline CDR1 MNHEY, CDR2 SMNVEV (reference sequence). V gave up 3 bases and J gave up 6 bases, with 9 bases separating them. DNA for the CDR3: TGTGCCAGCAGTTTTCAGGGCGAGGCCAACGTCCTGACTTTC. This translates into CASSFQGEANVLTF.

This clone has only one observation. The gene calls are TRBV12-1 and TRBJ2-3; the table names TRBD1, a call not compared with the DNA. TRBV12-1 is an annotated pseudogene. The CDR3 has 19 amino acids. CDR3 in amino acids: CASSSRQGLRGKGTDTQYF. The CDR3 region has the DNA TGTGCCAGCAGCTCACGACAGGGGTTACGCGGGAAGGGCACAGATACGCAGTATTTT.

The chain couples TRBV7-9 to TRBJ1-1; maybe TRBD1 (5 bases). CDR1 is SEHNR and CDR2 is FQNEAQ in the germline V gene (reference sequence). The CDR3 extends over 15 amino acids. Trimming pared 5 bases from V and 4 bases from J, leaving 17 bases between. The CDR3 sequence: CASSPPGRAGTEAFF. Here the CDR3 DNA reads TGTGCCAGCAGCCCTCCCGGCAGGGCAGGCACTGAAGCTTTCTTT.

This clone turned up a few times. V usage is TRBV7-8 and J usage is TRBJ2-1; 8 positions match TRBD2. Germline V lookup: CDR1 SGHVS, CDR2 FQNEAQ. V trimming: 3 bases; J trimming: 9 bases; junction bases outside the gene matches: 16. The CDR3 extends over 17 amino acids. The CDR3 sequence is CASSFWTSRGRFSEQFF. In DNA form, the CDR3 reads TGTGCCAGCAGCTTCTGGACTAGCCGCGGGAGGTTCAGTGAGCAGTTCTTC.

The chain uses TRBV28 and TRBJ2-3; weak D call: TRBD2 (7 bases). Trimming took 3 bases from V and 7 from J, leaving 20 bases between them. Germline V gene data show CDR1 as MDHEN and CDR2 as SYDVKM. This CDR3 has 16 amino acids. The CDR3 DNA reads TGTGCCAGCAGTTTTCCCCCCGGGGGGCGTCCCCATACGCAGTATTTT. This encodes CASSFPPGGRPHTQYF.

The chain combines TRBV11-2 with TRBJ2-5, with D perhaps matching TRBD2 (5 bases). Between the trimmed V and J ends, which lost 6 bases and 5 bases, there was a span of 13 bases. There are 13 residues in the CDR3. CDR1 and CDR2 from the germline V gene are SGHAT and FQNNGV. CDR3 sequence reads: CASSYVPGETQYF. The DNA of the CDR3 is TGTGCCAGCAGTTATGTCCCGGGGGAGACCCAGTACTTC.

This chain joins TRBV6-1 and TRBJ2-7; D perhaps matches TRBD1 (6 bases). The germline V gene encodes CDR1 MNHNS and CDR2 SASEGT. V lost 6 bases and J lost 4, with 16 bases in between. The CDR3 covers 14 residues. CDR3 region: CASRKGEQGYEQYF. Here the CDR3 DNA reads TGTGCCAGCAGAAAAGGAGAACAGGGTTACGAGCAGTACTTC.

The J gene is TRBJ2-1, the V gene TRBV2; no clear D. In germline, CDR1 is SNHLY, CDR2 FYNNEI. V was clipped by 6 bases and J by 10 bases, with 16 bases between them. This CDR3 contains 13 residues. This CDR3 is CASSNPGHGEQFF. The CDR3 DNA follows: TGTGCCAGCAGCAATCCAGGCCACGGGGAGCAGTTCTTC.

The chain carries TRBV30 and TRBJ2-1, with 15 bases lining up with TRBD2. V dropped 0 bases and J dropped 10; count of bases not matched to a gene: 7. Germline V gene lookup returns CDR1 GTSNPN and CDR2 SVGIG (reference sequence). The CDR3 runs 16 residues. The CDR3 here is CAWSVRTSGRDREQFF. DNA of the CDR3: TGTGCCTGGAGTGTGAGGACTAGCGGGAGGGACCGGGAGCAGTTCTTC.

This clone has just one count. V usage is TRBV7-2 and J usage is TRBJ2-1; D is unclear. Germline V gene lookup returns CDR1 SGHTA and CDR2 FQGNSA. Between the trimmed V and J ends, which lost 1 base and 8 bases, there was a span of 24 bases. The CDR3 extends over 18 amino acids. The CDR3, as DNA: TGTGCCAGCAGCTTAGGCAAGGGTAGTTTGGGATTATACGATGAGCAGTTCTTC. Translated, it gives CASSLGKGSLGLYDEQFF. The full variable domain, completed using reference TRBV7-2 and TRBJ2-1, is GAGVSQSPSNKVTEKGKDVELRCDPISGHTALYWYRQSLGQGLEFLIYFQGNSAPDKSGLPSDRFSAERTGGSVSTLTIQRTQQEDSAVYLCASSLGKGSLGLYDEQFFGPGTRLTVL.

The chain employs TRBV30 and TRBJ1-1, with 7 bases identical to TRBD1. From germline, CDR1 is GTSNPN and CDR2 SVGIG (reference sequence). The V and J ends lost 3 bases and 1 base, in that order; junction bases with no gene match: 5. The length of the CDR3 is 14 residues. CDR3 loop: CAWRRQGRNTEAFF. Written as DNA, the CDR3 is TGTGCCTGGAGAAGACAGGGCAGGAACACTGAAGCTTTCTTT.

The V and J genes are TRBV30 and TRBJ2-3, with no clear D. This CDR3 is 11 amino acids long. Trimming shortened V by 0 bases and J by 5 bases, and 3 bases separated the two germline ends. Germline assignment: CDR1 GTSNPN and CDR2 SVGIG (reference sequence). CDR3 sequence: CAWSVRDTQYF. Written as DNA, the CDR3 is TGTGCCTGGAGTGTGCGAGATACGCAGTATTTT.

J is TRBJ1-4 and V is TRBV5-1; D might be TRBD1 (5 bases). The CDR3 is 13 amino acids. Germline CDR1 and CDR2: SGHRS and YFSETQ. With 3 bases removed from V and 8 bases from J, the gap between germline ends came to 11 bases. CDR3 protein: CASSSTPGEKLFF. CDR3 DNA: TGCGCCAGCAGCTCCACGCCAGGGGAAAAACTGTTTTTT.

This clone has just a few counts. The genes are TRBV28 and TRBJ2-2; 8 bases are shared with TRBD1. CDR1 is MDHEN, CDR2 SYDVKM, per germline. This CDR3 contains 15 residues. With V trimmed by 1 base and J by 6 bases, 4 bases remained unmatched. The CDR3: CASSLSGGASGELFF. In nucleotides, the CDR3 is TGTGCCAGCAGTTTATCAGGGGGCGCCTCCGGGGAGCTGTTTTTT. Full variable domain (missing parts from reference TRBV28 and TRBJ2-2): DVKVTQSSRYLVKRTGEKVFLECVQDMDHENMFWYRQDPGLGLRLIYFSYDVKMKEKGDIPEGYSVSREKKERFSLILESASTNQTSMYLCASSLSGGASGELFFGEGSRLTVL.

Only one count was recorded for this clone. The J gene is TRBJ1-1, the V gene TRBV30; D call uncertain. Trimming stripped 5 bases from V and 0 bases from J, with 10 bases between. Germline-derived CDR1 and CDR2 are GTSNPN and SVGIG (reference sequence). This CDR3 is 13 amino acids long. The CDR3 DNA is TGTGCCTGGGCAAAAGGACTGAACACTGAAGCTTTCTTT. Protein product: CAWAKGLNTEAFF.

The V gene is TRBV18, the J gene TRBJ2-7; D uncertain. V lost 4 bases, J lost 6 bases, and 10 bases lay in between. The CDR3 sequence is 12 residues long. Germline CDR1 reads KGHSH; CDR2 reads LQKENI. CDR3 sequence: CASSRPQSEQYF. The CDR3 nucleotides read TGTGCCAGCTCACGGCCCCAGTCCGAGCAGTACTTC. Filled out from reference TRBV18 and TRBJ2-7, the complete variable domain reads NAGVMQNPRHLVRRRGQEARLRCSPMKGHSHVYWYRQLPEEGLKFMVYLQKENIIDESGMPKERFSAEFPKEGPSILRIQQVVRGDSAAYFCASSRPQSEQYFGPGTRLTVT.

DNA for the CDR3: TGCAGCGTTGCTTGGACAGGGGGCAATGAGCAGTTCTTC. It codes for CSVAWTGGNEQFF. The gene calls are TRBV29-1 and TRBJ2-1; TRBD1 agrees at 10 bases. Germline loops: CDR1 SQVTM, CDR2 ANQGSEA. This CDR3 comprises 13 residues. V gave up 4 bases and J gave up 6 bases; unmatched junction bases: 3.

This CDR3 reads CASRMDGRMDTQYF. The DNA for the CDR3 is TGTGCCAGCAGGATGGACGGCCGTATGGATACGCAGTATTTT. The V gene is TRBV6-1, the J gene TRBJ2-3; no clear D gene. The V and J ends lost 6 bases and 6 bases respectively, with 16 bases between them. Germline V gene data show CDR1 as MNHNS and CDR2 as SASEGT. The CDR3 runs to 14 residues.

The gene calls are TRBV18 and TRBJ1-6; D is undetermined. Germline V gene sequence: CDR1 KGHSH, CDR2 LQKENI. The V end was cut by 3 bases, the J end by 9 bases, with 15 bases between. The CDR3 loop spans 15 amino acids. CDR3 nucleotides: TGTGCCAGCTCACCGTCGGAGGCATGGGGTTCACCCCTCCACTTT. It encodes CASSPSEAWGSPLHF. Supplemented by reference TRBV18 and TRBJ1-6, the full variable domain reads NAGVMQNPRHLVRRRGQEARLRCSPMKGHSHVYWYRQLPEEGLKFMVYLQKENIIDESGMPKERFSAEFPKEGPSILRIQQVVRGDSAAYFCASSPSEAWGSPLHFGNGTRLTVT.